Sequencing of this TCR beta chain was carried out in a study of identical twins. Study-level findings and limits: For out-of-frame alpha sequences shared by twins, low generation probability was in excess. Where beta out-of-frame sequences were concerned, excess twin sharing was weaker.

This CDR3 has 13 amino acids. V lost 1 base and J 9 bases, leaving 13 bases between the germline ends. This clonotype was seen a few times. Its antigen is unknown. TCRdb processed the 5' RACE reads anew with MiXCR; each CDR3 protein has one entry. The sample records nearly 250,000 distinct CDR3 sequences, approximately 7% being singletons. This sample also belongs to another study, concerning yellow fever vaccine responses in identical twins.

The TCR comes from a woman between 18 and 29 years old in good health. The sample taken for sequencing was memory (CD45RO+) T cells sorted from blood. V is TRBV12-3 or TRBV12-4 and J is TRBJ2-7, with TRBD1 as a possible D gene (5 bases). CDR3 region: CASSLVSGKVQYF. DNA for the CDR3: TGTGCCAGCAGTTTAGTATCAGGGAAAGTGCAGTACTTC.